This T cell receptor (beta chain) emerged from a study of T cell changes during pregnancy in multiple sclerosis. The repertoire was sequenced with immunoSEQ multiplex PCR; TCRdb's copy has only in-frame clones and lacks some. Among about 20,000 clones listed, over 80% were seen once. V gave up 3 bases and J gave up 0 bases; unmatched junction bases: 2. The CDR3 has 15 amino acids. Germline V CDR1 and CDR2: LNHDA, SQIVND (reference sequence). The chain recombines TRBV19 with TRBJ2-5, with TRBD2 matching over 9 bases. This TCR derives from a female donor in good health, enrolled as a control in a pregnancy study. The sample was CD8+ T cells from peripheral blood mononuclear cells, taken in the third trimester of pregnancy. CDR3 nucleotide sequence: TGTGCCAGTAGTATGACTAGCGGTTACCAAGAGACCCAGTACTTC. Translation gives CASSMTSGYQETQYF.